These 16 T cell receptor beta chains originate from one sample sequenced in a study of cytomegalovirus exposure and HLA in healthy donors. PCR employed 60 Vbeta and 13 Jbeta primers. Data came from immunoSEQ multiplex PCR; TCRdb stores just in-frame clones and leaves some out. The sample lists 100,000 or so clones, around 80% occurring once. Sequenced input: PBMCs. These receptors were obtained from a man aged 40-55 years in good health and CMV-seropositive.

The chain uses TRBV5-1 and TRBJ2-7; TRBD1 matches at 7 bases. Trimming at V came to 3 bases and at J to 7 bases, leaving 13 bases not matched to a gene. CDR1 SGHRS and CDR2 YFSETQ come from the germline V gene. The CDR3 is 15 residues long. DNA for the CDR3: TGCGCCAGCAGCTGGGACCCGGGACAGCCGTGGGAGCAGTACTTC. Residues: CASSWDPGQPWEQYF.

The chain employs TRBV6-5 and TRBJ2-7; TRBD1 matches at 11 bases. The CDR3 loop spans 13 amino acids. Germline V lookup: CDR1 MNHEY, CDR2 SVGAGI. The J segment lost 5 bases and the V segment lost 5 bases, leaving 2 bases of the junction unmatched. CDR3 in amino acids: CASSRTGGHEQYF. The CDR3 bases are TGTGCCAGCAGTCGGACAGGGGGCCACGAGCAGTACTTC.

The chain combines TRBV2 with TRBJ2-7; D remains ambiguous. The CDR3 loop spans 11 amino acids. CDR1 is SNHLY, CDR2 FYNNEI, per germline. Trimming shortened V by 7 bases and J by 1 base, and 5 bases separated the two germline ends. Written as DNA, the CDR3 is TGTGCCAGCATGGAGTCCTACGAGCAGTACTTC. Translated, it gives CASMESYEQYF.

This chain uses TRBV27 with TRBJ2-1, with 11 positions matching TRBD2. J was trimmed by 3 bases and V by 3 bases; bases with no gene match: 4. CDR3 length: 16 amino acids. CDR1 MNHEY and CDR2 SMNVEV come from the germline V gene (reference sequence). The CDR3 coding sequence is TGTGCCAGCAGTTTCCGGACTAGCGGGTTCTACAATGAGCAGTTCTTC. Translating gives CASSFRTSGFYNEQFF.

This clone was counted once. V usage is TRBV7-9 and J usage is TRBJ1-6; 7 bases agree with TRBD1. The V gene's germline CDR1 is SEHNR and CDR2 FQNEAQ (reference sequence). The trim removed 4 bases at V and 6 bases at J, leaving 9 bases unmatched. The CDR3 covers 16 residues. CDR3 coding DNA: TGTGCCAGCAGCTCCCCAACAGGGGTCCGTAATTCACCCCTCCACTTT. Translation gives CASSSPTGVRNSPLHF.

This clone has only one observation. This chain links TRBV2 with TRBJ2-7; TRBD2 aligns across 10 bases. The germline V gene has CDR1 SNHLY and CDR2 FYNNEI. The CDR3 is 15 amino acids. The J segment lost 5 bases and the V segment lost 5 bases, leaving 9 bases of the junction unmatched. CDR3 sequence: CASSNGAGGIHEQYF. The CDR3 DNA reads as TGTGCCAGCAGTAATGGAGCGGGAGGGATCCACGAGCAGTACTTC.

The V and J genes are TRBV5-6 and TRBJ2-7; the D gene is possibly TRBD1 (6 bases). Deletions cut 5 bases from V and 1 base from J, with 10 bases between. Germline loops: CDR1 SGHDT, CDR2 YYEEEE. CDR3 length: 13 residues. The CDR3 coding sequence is TGTGCCAGCAGTCGACAGGCATCCTACGAGCAGTACTTC. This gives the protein CASSRQASYEQYF.

The CDR3 loop is CASRDRGWCYTF. CDR3 DNA: TGTGCCAGCCGGGACAGGGGGTGGTGCTACACCTTC. The V gene is TRBV9, the J gene TRBJ1-2; 11 positions agree with TRBD1. CDR1 is SGDLS, CDR2 YYNGEE, per germline. V gave up 7 bases and J gave up 9 bases; unmatched junction bases: 5. This CDR3 comprises 12 residues.

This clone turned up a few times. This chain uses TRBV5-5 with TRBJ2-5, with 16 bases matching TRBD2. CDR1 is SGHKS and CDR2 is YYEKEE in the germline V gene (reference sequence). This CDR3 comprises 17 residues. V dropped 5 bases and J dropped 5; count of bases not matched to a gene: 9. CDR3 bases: TGTGCCAGCAGTTCCGGGACTAGCGGGGGGGATTTGGAGACCCAGTACTTC. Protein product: CASSSGTSGGDLETQYF.

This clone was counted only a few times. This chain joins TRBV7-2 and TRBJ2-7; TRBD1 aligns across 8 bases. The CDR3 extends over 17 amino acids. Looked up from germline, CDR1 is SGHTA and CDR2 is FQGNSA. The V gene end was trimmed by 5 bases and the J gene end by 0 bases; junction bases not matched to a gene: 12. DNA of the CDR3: TGTGCCAGCAGCCGACTTCGGCAGGGGGCAGGCTCCTACGAGCAGTACTTC. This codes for CASSRLRQGAGSYEQYF.

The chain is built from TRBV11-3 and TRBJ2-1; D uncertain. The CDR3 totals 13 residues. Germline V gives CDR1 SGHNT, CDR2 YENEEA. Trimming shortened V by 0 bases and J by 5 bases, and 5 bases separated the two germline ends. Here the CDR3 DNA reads TGTGCCAGCAGCTTAGATTCCGACAATGAGCAGTTCTTC. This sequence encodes CASSLDSDNEQFF.

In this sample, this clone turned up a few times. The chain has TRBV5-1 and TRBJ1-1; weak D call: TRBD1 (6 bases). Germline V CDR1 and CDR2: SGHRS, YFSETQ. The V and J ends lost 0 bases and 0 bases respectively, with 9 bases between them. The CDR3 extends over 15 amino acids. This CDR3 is CASSLAPGVNTEAFF. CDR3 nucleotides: TGCGCCAGCAGCTTGGCGCCAGGGGTGAACACTGAAGCTTTCTTT.

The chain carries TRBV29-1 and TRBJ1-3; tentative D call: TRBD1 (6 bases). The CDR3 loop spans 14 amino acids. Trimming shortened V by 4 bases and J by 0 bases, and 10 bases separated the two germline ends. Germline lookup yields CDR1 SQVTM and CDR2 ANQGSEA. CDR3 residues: CSVAGQSSGNTIYF. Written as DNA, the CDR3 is TGCAGCGTTGCAGGACAGAGCTCTGGAAACACCATATATTTT. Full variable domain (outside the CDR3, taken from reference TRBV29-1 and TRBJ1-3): SAVISQKPSRDICQRGTSLTIQCQVDSQVTMMFWYRQQPGQSLTLIATANQGSEATYESGFVIDKFPISRPNLTFSTLTVSNMSPEDSSIYLCSVAGQSSGNTIYFGEGSWLTVV.

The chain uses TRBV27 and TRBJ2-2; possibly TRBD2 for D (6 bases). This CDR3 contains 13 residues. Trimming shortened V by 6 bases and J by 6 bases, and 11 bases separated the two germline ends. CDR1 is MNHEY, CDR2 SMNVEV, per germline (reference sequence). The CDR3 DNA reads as TGTGCCAGCAGACTATTAGCGGCCGGGGAGCTGTTTTTT. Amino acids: CASRLLAAGELFF.

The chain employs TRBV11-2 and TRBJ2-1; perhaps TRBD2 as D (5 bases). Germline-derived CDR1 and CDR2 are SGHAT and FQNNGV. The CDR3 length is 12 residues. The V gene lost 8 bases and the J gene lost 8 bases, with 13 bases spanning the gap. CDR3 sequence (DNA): TGTGCCAGCGGGCTTGAGGGCTATGAGCAGTTCTTC. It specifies CASGLEGYEQFF.

The CDR3 reads CASSPLDSQEKLFF. DNA for the CDR3: TGTGCCAGCTCACCTCTCGACAGTCAAGAAAAACTGTTTTTT. The rearrangement joins TRBV18 to TRBJ1-4, with D possibly being TRBD1 (5 bases). Germline V CDR1 and CDR2: KGHSH, LQKENI. V shed 3 bases and J shed 8 bases, with 13 bases lying between them. This CDR3 region has 14 residues.